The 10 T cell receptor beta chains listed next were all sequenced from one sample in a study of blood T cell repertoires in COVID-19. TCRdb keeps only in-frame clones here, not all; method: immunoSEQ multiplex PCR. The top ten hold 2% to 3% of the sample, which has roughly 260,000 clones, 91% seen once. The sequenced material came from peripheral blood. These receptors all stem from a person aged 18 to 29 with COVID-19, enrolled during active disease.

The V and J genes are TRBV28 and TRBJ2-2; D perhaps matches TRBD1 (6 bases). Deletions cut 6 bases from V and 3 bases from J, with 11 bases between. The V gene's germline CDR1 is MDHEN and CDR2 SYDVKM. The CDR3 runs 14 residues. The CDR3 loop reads CASSLTGYTGELFF. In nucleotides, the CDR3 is TGTGCCAGCAGCTTGACAGGCTACACCGGGGAGCTGTTTTTT.

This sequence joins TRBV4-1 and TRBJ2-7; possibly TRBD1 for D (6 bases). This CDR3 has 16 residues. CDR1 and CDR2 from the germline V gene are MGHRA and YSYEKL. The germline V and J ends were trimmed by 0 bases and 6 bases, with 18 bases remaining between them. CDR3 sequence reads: CASSQEGRSGGSEQYF. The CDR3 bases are TGCGCCAGCAGCCAAGAGGGACGATCTGGGGGCTCCGAGCAGTACTTC.

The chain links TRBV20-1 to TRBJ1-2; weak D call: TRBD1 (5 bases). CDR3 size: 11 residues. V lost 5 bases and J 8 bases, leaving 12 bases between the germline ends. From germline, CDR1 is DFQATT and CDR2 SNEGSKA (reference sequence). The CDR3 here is CSAETVLGYTF. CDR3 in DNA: TGCAGTGCTGAGACAGTCTTGGGCTACACCTTC.

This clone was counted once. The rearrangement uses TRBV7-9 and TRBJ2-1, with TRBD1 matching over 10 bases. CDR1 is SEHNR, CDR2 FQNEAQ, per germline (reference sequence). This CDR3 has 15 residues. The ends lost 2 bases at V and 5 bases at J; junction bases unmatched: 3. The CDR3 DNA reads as TGTGCCAGCAGCTTAATAGGGACAGGGGACAATGAGCAGTTCTTC. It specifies CASSLIGTGDNEQFF.

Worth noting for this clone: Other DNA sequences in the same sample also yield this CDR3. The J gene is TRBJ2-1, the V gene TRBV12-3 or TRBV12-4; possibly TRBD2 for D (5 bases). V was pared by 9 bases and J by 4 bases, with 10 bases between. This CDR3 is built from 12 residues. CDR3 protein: CASSATYNEQFF. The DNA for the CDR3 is TGTGCCAGTAGCGCCACGTACAATGAGCAGTTCTTC.

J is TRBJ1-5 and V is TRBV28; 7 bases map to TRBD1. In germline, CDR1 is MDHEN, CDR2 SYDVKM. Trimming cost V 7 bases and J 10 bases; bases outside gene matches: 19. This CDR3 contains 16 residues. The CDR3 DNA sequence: TGTGCCAGCACGTGGGGCCCGGGAGGGGGCGGAATACCCCAGCATTTT. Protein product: CASTWGPGGGGIPQHF.

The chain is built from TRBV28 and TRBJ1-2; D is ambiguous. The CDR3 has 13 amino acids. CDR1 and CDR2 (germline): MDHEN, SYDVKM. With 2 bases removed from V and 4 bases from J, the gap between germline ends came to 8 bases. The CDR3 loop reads CASSLGSIYGYTF. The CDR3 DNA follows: TGTGCCAGCAGTTTAGGCTCAATCTATGGCTACACCTTC.

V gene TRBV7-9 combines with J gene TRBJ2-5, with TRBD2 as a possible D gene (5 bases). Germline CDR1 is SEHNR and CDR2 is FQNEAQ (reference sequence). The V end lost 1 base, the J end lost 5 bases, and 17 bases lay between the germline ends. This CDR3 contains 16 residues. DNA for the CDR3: TGTGCCAGCAGCTTAGAGGAGGCTAGCTGGTGGGAGACCCAGTACTTC. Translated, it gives CASSLEEASWWETQYF.

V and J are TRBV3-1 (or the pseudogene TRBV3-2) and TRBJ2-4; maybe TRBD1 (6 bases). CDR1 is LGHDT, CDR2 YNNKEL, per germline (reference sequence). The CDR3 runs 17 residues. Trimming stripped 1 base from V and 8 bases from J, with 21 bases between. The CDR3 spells CASSQVVPGATQYIQYF. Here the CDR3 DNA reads TGTGCCAGCAGCCAAGTCGTTCCAGGGGCGACTCAATACATTCAGTACTTC.

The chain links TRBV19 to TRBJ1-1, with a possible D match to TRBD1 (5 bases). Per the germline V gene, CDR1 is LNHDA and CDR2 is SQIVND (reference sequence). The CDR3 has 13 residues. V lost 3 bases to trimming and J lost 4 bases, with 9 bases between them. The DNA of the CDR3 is TGTGCCAGTAGTATGGCAGGGTTCACTGAAGCTTTCTTT. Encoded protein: CASSMAGFTEAFF.